Included here is one TCR beta chain sequence, with context. The sample comes from a study of control samples from healthy donors and cancer patients. The method was immunoSEQ multiplex PCR; TCRdb's version includes in-frame clones alone and lacks a portion of them. The sample includes about 50,000 clones, roughly 96% of them seen just once. V was clipped by 3 bases and J by 3 bases, with 18 bases between them. The CDR3 contains 16 residues. Germline-derived CDR1 and CDR2 are SGHRS and YFSETQ. The chain recombines TRBV5-1 with TRBJ1-1, with D possibly being TRBD1 (5 bases). The sample consisted of blood. The receptor comes from a woman aged 30 to 39 in good health. DNA for the CDR3: TGCGCCAGCAGCTACACAGCCGGGACTGGAGACACTGAAGCTTTCTTT. This codes for CASSYTAGTGDTEAFF.